A selection of T cell receptor beta chains follows, all from one sample in a study of identical twins. TCRdb re-called the 5' RACE reads with MiXCR, one entry per CDR3 protein. The sample holds around 510,000 distinct CDR3 sequences, roughly an eighth seen once. The data were also submitted as part of a second study, on yellow fever vaccine responses in identical twins.

The sequencing input was CD4+ T cells sorted from blood. The receptors were sampled from a woman between 18 and 29 years old in good health. Each CDR3 is given with its conserved first and last residue. The order of the fields is V gene, J gene, D gene, clone size, CDR3 protein, CDR3 DNA. D genes are given only for firm matches. Expanded clones get a size class; other rows say once, few or many, or leave the size out.

TRBV9	TRBJ2-3	.	many	CASTPAPTDTQYF	TGTGCCAGCACGCCCGCTCCCACAGATACGCAGTATTTT
TRBV27	TRBJ2-7	.	.	CASSNTGTPYEQYF	TGTGCCAGCAGTAACACCGGGACTCCCTACGAGCAGTACTTC
TRBV20-1	TRBJ1-1	.	.	CSARETMNTEAFF	TGCAGTGCTAGGGAAACCATGAACACTGAAGCTTTCTTT
TRBV18	TRBJ2-2	.	few	CASSGAGELFF	TGTGCCAGCTCCGGGGCCGGGGAGCTGTTTTTT
TRBV6-2/TRBV6-3	TRBJ2-7	.	.	CASSYVGNEQYF	TGTGCCAGCAGTTACGTCGGGAACGAGCAGTACTTC
TRBV10-3	TRBJ2-2	TRBD2	.	CAITPTSGGTGELFF	TGTGCCATCACCCCTACTAGCGGGGGCACCGGGGAGCTGTTTTTT
TRBV3-1	TRBJ2-3	TRBD2	once	CASSVTSGGRVDTQYF	TGTGCCAGCAGCGTTACTAGCGGGGGGCGAGTAGATACGCAGTATTTT
TRBV21-1	TRBJ2-1	.	few	CASILGSAGLAGGWQFF	TGTGCCAGCATCTTAGGGTCAGCGGGACTAGCGGGAGGGTGGCAGTTCTTC
TRBV6-5	TRBJ2-4	TRBD2	once	CASSYSRLAGRNIQYF	TGTGCCAGCAGTTACTCGAGACTAGCGGGAAGAAACATTCAGTACTTC
TRBV3-1	TRBJ2-5	TRBD2	.	CASSIYGRGDQETQYF	TGTGCCAGCAGCATCTACGGGAGGGGGGACCAAGAGACCCAGTACTTC
TRBV7-9	TRBJ1-1	TRBD1	few	CASSSPRDRVWNTEAFF	TGTGCCAGCAGCTCCCCGCGGGACAGGGTCTGGAACACTGAAGCTTTCTTT
TRBV4-2	TRBJ2-5	.	few	CASSQEGQGTYQETQYF	TGTGCCAGCAGCCAAGAGGGGCAAGGGACCTACCAAGAGACCCAGTACTTC
TRBV15	TRBJ2-1	.	few	CATSREFRMPNPAQFF	TGTGCCACCAGCAGAGAGTTTCGAATGCCTAACCCTGCGCAGTTCTTC
TRBV4-3	TRBJ2-7	.	many	CASSQFRDGAYEQYF	TGCGCCAGCAGCCAATTCAGGGATGGGGCCTACGAGCAGTACTTC
TRBV5-1	TRBJ2-1	.	.	CASSFPRGNSYNEQFF	TGCGCCAGCAGCTTTCCCAGGGGAAACTCCTACAATGAGCAGTTCTTC
TRBV6-2/TRBV6-3	TRBJ1-5	TRBD1	.	CASSYPGQYQPQHF	TGTGCCAGCAGTTACCCGGGACAGTACCAGCCCCAGCATTTT
TRBV27	TRBJ1-4	.	many	CASSPSAAHEKLFF	TGTGCCAGCAGTCCTTCGGCCGCGCATGAAAAACTGTTTTTT
TRBV19	TRBJ2-1	TRBD1	.	CASSRDRETYNEQFF	TGTGCCAGTAGTAGGGACAGGGAAACCTACAATGAGCAGTTCTTC
TRBV7-9	TRBJ2-7	.	.	CASSSGNLKNEQYF	TGTGCCAGCAGCTCAGGGAATTTGAAGAACGAGCAGTACTTC
TRBV6-1	TRBJ2-1	TRBD1	few	CASSQQGASLYNEQFF	TGTGCCAGCAGCCAACAGGGGGCTAGCCTCTACAATGAGCAGTTCTTC
TRBV3-1	TRBJ1-2	.	.	CASSHRTVSYGYTF	TGTGCCAGCAGCCACCGGACAGTATCATATGGCTACACCTTC
TRBV5-1	TRBJ2-3	TRBD2	many	CASSTSGGVTDTQYF	TGCGCCAGCAGCACTAGCGGGGGGGTGACAGATACGCAGTATTTT
TRBV5-6	TRBJ2-3	.	few	CASSLVGRSTDTQYF	TGTGCCAGCAGCTTGGTTGGCAGAAGCACAGATACGCAGTATTTT
TRBV6-1	TRBJ2-6	.	few	CASSRPRAGANVLTF	TGTGCCAGCAGCCGACCCAGGGCTGGGGCCAACGTCCTGACTTTC
TRBV6-6	TRBJ1-5	.	few	CASRPGEGQPQHF	TGTGCCAGCCGGCCAGGGGAAGGTCAGCCCCAGCATTTT
TRBV5-1	TRBJ2-1	.	many	CASSLGGPYNEQFF	TGTGCCAGCAGCTTGGGAGGCCCCTACAATGAGCAGTTCTTC
TRBV10-3	TRBJ2-5	.	few	CAISPGQETQYF	TGTGCCATTTCGCCGGGACAAGAGACCCAGTACTTC
TRBV29-1	TRBJ2-1	.	few	CSVEGGKGATSKFF	TGCAGCGTTGAAGGGGGGAAGGGTGCAACTAGCAAGTTCTTC